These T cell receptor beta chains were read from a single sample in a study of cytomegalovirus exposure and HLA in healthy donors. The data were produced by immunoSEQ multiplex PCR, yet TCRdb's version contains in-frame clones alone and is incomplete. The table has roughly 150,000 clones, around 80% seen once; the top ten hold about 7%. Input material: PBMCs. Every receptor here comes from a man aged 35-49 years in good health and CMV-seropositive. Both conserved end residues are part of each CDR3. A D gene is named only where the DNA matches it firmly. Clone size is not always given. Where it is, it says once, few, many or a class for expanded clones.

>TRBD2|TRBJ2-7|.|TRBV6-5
CASPPSLAVYEQYF
TGTGCCAGCCCTCCGTCGCTAGCGGTTTACGAGCAGTACTTC
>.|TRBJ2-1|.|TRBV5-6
CASSLPSESYNEQFF
TGTGCCAGCAGCCTCCCTAGCGAATCCTACAATGAGCAGTTCTTC
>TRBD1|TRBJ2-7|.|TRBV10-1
CASSAMGQGRYEQYF
TGCGCCAGCAGTGCGATGGGACAGGGTCGGTACGAGCAGTACTTC
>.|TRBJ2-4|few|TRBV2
CASSEANRETAKNIQYF
TGTGCCAGCAGTGAAGCAAACAGGGAAACAGCCAAAAACATTCAGTACTTC
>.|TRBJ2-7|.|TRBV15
CATSRALGPYEQYF
TGTGCCACCAGCAGAGCTTTGGGCCCCTACGAGCAGTACTTC
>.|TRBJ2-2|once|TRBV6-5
CASSYGVAANTGELFF
TGTGCCAGCAGTTATGGAGTAGCGGCGAACACCGGGGAGCTGTTTTTT
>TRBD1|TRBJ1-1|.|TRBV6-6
CASSRTGENTEAFF
TGTGCCAGCAGCCGGACAGGGGAGAACACTGAAGCTTTCTTT
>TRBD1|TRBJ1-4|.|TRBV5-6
CASSGTGTGGATNEKLFF
TGTGCCAGCAGCGGAACCGGGACAGGGGGCGCAACTAATGAAAAACTGTTTTTT
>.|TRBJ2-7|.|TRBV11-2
CASSSDIDGEQYF
TGTGCCAGCAGCTCGGACATCGACGGCGAGCAGTACTTC
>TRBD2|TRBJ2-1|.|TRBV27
CASSFLRSGSLSYNEQFF
TGTGCCAGCAGTTTCCTAAGAAGCGGGAGCCTCTCCTACAATGAGCAGTTCTTC